Sequencing of this T cell receptor (beta chain) was carried out in a study of tumor-infiltrating lymphocytes in primary liver carcinoma. The template, approximately 500 ng total RNA, yielded TCR beta cDNA made with a constant-region primer. Slightly modified ARM-PCR, run as three nested multiplex PCR rounds, produced the TCR beta libraries. Investigators reported that the first two PCR rounds, at about 9 cycles each, used TRBV1-TRBV30 forward primers with a C-beta reverse primer. Via MiXCR, TCRdb re-called the multiplex PCR reads, giving one row per CDR3 protein. The sample lists approximately 300,000 distinct CDR3 sequences, roughly 60% occurring once. This clonotype appeared a single time. The junction does not match germline at one end; this may be a read error. Germline DNA was extracted too, while blood RNA derived from unsorted whole blood. Germline V gene lookup returns CDR1 DFQATT and CDR2 SNEGSKA (reference sequence). The CDR3 loop spans 11 amino acids.

The receptor was derived from a man between 40 and 49 years old with primary liver carcinoma and hepatitis B virus infection. The chain uses TRBV20-1 and TRBJ1-2; D call uncertain. Sequenced material: peripheral blood. The CDR3 reads CSANTAYAYTF. Here the CDR3 DNA reads TGCAGTGCTAACACTGCCTATGCCTACACCTTC.